This is a list of T cell receptor beta chains from one sample in a study of identical twins. Each CDR3 protein gets one entry after TCRdb re-called the 5' RACE reads with MiXCR. The sample yields 500,000 to 550,000 distinct CDR3 sequences, 22% seen once. These data were likewise used in another study, on T cells expressing NK-cell markers.

Sequenced material: CD4+ T cells sorted from blood. These receptors were obtained from a woman between 18 and 30 years old in good health. Each CDR3 is given with its conserved first and last residue. The D gene is left open where the match is weak. Clone size, where shown, is once, few, many, or a class for clones that have expanded.

cdr3_aa,cdr3_nt,v_call,j_call,d_call,clone_size
CASSRRTGIAYGYTF,TGTGCCAGCAGTCGACGGACAGGGATTGCCTATGGCTACACCTTC,TRBV12-3/TRBV12-4,TRBJ1-2,TRBD1,few
CASSAWTGTPNEQYF,TGTGCCAGCAGCGCCTGGACCGGCACCCCGAACGAGCAGTACTTC,TRBV2,TRBJ2-7,NA,NA
CASRKGRNTGELFF,TGTGCCAGCAGGAAGGGCCGGAACACCGGGGAGCTGTTTTTT,TRBV7-3,TRBJ2-2,NA,few
CASSYSGSWEEAFF,TGTGCCAGCAGTTACTCGGGTTCGTGGGAGGAAGCTTTCTTT,TRBV6-5,TRBJ1-1,NA,NA
CASSSTGGLAKNIQYF,TGTGCCAGCAGCTCGACAGGGGGACTAGCCAAAAACATTCAGTACTTC,TRBV7-2,TRBJ2-4,TRBD1,NA
CASSFSGTAQETQYF,TGTGCCAGCAGCTTTAGCGGGACCGCGCAAGAGACCCAGTACTTC,TRBV7-2,TRBJ2-5,TRBD2,few
CASSYQSGRQYF,TGTGCCAGCAGCTACCAATCCGGGAGGCAGTATTTT,TRBV14,TRBJ2-3,NA,few
CSARDLAGPGEQFF,TGCAGTGCTAGAGACTTAGCGGGGCCCGGGGAGCAGTTCTTC,TRBV20-1,TRBJ2-1,TRBD2,NA
CASGKLDSNQPQHF,TGTGCCAGCGGGAAACTGGATAGCAATCAGCCCCAGCATTTT,TRBV5-6,TRBJ1-5,NA,NA
CASSSKYNEQFF,TGTGCCAGCAGCTCAAAGTACAATGAGCAGTTCTTC,TRBV7-9,TRBJ2-1,NA,NA
CASKTPAQGLDTGELFF,TGTGCCAGCAAGACACCTGCTCAGGGGTTGGATACCGGGGAGCTGTTTTTT,TRBV12-3/TRBV12-4,TRBJ2-2,NA,NA
CASIAAGETQYF,TGTGCCAGCATAGCAGCAGGAGAGACCCAGTACTTC,TRBV2,TRBJ2-5,NA,few
CASSSGTGGTYEQYF,TGTGCCAGCAGTTCCGGGACAGGGGGGACCTACGAGCAGTACTTC,TRBV12-3/TRBV12-4,TRBJ2-7,TRBD1,few
CASSVADRESPLHF,TGTGCCAGCAGCGTAGCCGACAGGGAATCACCCCTCCACTTT,TRBV9,TRBJ1-6,TRBD1,NA
CASSVSRVGYTF,TGTGCCAGCAGTGTCTCCAGGGTCGGCTACACCTTC,TRBV6-1,TRBJ1-2,NA,few
CASSQRVDGELFF,TGTGCCAGCAGCCAGCGAGTCGACGGGGAGCTGTTTTTT,TRBV7-2,TRBJ2-2,NA,few
CASSPPRVYEKLFF,TGTGCCAGCTCACCCCCCAGGGTGTATGAAAAACTGTTTTTT,TRBV18,TRBJ1-4,NA,NA
CAIKGPYGEQYF,TGTGCCATCAAAGGGCCGTATGGCGAGCAGTACTTC,TRBV10-3,TRBJ2-7,NA,few
CASSFTGQGNSPLHF,TGTGCCAGCAGCTTTACAGGCCAGGGCAATTCACCCCTCCACTTT,TRBV13,TRBJ1-6,NA,NA
CASAFGDTEAFF,TGTGCCAGCGCCTTCGGGGACACTGAAGCTTTCTTT,TRBV18,TRBJ1-1,NA,few
CASTRQANTEAFF,TGTGCCAGCACGCGACAGGCTAACACTGAAGCTTTCTTT,TRBV18,TRBJ1-1,NA,many
CASSEDRATGELFF,TGTGCCAGCAGTGAAGACAGGGCCACCGGGGAGCTGTTTTTT,TRBV25-1,TRBJ2-2,TRBD1,NA
CASSDGTYNEQFF,TGTGCCAGCAGTGACGGCACCTACAATGAGCAGTTCTTC,TRBV6-4,TRBJ2-1,NA,NA
CASSKGTSGQETQYF,TGTGCCAGCAGTAAAGGGACTAGCGGGCAAGAGACCCAGTACTTC,TRBV12-3/TRBV12-4,TRBJ2-5,TRBD2,few
CASRAGGARETQYF,TGCGCCAGCAGAGCGGGGGGGGCCCGAGAGACCCAGTACTTC,TRBV5-1,TRBJ2-5,TRBD2,NA
CASSLVEPAGEQFF,TGCGCCAGCAGCTTGGTCGAGCCCGCCGGTGAGCAGTTCTTC,TRBV5-1,TRBJ2-1,NA,NA
CSARDMGASYEQFF,TGCAGTGCTAGAGATATGGGGGCGTCATATGAGCAGTTCTTC,TRBV20-1,TRBJ2-1,NA,many
CSARDPSDSNQPQHF,TGCAGTGCTAGAGATCCTTCGGATAGCAATCAGCCCCAGCATTTT,TRBV20-1,TRBJ1-5,NA,few
CASSRRDRVGDEQFF,TGTGCCAGCAGTCGCCGGGACAGGGTGGGCGATGAGCAGTTCTTC,TRBV5-8,TRBJ2-1,TRBD1,NA
CASSTRGPTDTQYF,TGCGCCAGCAGTACTCGAGGGCCCACAGATACGCAGTATTTT,TRBV5-1,TRBJ2-3,NA,NA
CASSLKGRDQPQHF,TGTGCCAGTAGCCTAAAAGGCAGGGATCAGCCCCAGCATTTT,TRBV19,TRBJ1-5,NA,NA
CASSLDGMGWGQPQHF,TGCGCCAGCAGCTTGGATGGTATGGGTTGGGGTCAGCCCCAGCATTTT,TRBV5-1,TRBJ1-5,NA,many
CSARGASGDDTQYF,TGCAGTGCTAGAGGGGCTAGCGGGGACGATACGCAGTATTTT,TRBV20-1,TRBJ2-3,TRBD2,NA
CASSASGFEQYF,TGTGCCAGCAGTGCCTCCGGTTTCGAGCAGTACTTC,TRBV2,TRBJ2-7,NA,few
CASSSYLDEQFF,TGTGCCAGCAGTTCCTACCTCGATGAGCAGTTCTTC,TRBV6-2/TRBV6-3,TRBJ2-1,NA,NA
CASSLGTGGRGTEAFF,TGTGCCAGCAGTTTGGGGACAGGGGGAAGGGGAACTGAAGCTTTCTTT,TRBV27,TRBJ1-1,TRBD1,NA
CASSLYQFVQDRGHEQYF,TGTGCCAGCAGCTTATATCAGTTTGTTCAGGACAGGGGGCACGAGCAGTACTTC,TRBV11-2,TRBJ2-7,TRBD1,NA
CASSQAEGTYNEQFF,TGTGCCAGCAGCCAAGCGGAGGGGACCTACAATGAGCAGTTCTTC,TRBV14,TRBJ2-1,NA,few
CSARVVGYETQYF,TGCAGTGCTAGAGTGGTAGGATATGAGACCCAGTACTTC,TRBV20-1,TRBJ2-5,NA,few
CASSSLSGSVNEQFF,TGTGCCAGTAGCAGCTTAAGCGGGAGTGTTAATGAGCAGTTCTTC,TRBV19,TRBJ2-1,TRBD2,NA
CASRGGLSSDEQFF,TGCGCCAGCAGGGGGGGGCTGAGTAGCGATGAGCAGTTCTTC,TRBV5-1,TRBJ2-1,NA,many
CSAGPTSYEQYF,TGCAGTGCTGGCCCGACAAGCTACGAGCAGTACTTC,TRBV20-1,TRBJ2-7,NA,NA
CASSAGQGAGGNTIYF,TGTGCCAGCAGCGCGGGACAGGGGGCTGGGGGAAACACCATATATTTT,TRBV9,TRBJ1-3,TRBD1,few
CSAIKGRPLAEQYF,TGCAGTGCTATAAAGGGACGGCCCCTAGCCGAGCAGTACTTC,TRBV20-1,TRBJ2-7,NA,few
CASSRNRDNEQFF,TGTGCCAGCTCACGCAACAGGGATAATGAGCAGTTCTTC,TRBV18,TRBJ2-1,NA,NA
CASSLGRPSGELFF,TGTGCTAGCAGCTTAGGACGGCCCAGCGGGGAGCTGTTTTTT,TRBV7-7,TRBJ2-2,NA,NA
CAWTAGQETQYF,TGTGCCTGGACCGCTGGCCAAGAGACCCAGTACTTC,TRBV30,TRBJ2-5,NA,NA
CSGREYQETQYF,TGCAGTGGGAGGGAATACCAAGAGACCCAGTACTTC,TRBV20-1,TRBJ2-5,NA,NA
CASSSTGADTEAFF,TGCGCCAGCAGCTCGACCGGGGCAGACACTGAAGCTTTCTTT,TRBV5-1,TRBJ1-1,NA,many
CSASRTGFMQTQYF,TGCAGTGCTAGTAGAACAGGGTTTATGCAGACCCAGTACTTC,TRBV20-1,TRBJ2-5,NA,NA
CASSLSSGGHGELFF,TGTGCCAGCAGTTTATCGTCAGGGGGCCACGGGGAGCTGTTTTTT,TRBV27,TRBJ2-2,TRBD1,NA
CASSLGAVSTDTQYF,TGTGCCAGCAGCCTAGGGGCAGTTAGCACAGATACGCAGTATTTT,TRBV12-3/TRBV12-4,TRBJ2-3,NA,many